The 32 T cell receptor beta chains reported below all come from one sample, sequenced in a study of vaccination effects on CD4 cells after COVID-19. The antigens of these receptors remain unknown. Generated by immunoSEQ multiplex PCR, the TCRdb table keeps only in-frame clones and is missing some. In the table there are around 79,000 clones, 60% to 85% of which are singletons. CD4+ T cells specific for antigen were expanded with viral peptide pools by the ViraFEST assay before sequencing. The culture ran for 10 days before CD4+ T cells were isolated. Previously uninfected by SARS-CoV-2, the vaccine recipients also showed negative nucleocapsid antibodies. The sample in question was CD4+ T cells from PBMCs cultured with SARS-CoV-2 spike peptides, obtained before COVID-19 vaccination. The receptors shown here come from a human donor who received a COVID-19 vaccine.

This chain connects TRBV27 to TRBJ2-5, with unresolved D. This CDR3 comprises 15 residues. CDR1 and CDR2 (germline): MNHEY, SMNVEV (reference sequence). Trimming cost V 5 bases and J 3 bases, with 16 bases left between them. As DNA, the CDR3 is TGTGCCAGCAGTAGACCCGGACCAGGAAAAGAGACCCAGTACTTC. Translation gives CASSRPGPGKETQYF.

The rearrangement joins TRBV18 to TRBJ1-1; D gene unclear. CDR1 and CDR2 (germline): KGHSH, LQKENI. CDR3 size: 13 residues. Between the trimmed V and J ends, which lost 2 bases and 4 bases, there was a span of 8 bases. CDR3 sequence reads: CASSPREPTEAFF. The DNA of the CDR3 is TGTGCCAGCTCACCAAGGGAACCCACTGAAGCTTTCTTT.

The rearrangement uses TRBV5-6 and TRBJ2-5, with D tentatively TRBD1 or TRBD2 (6 bases each). Germline V lookup: CDR1 SGHDT, CDR2 YYEEEE. Trimming took off 1 base at V and 5 bases at J, with 15 bases between the two ends. The CDR3 consists of 15 residues. The CDR3 nucleotides read TGTGCCAGCAGCTTGAGGCATTCGGGGGCGGAGACCCAGTACTTC. This encodes CASSLRHSGAETQYF.

V and J are TRBV10-3 and TRBJ1-1; possible D gene TRBD1, 5 bases. The germline gives CDR1 ENHRY, CDR2 SYGVKD. The CDR3 spans 13 residues. Trimming pared 5 bases from V and 1 base from J, leaving 8 bases between. CDR3 loop: CAISSTENTEAFF. The CDR3 coding sequence is TGTGCCATCAGTTCGACAGAGAACACTGAAGCTTTCTTT.

This clone has just a few counts. The rearrangement joins TRBV4-1 to TRBJ1-6, with D possibly TRBD1 on 6 matching bases. V was clipped by 1 base and J by 10 bases, with 14 bases between them. Germline lookup yields CDR1 MGHRA and CDR2 YSYEKL. The CDR3 has 15 residues. Here the CDR3 DNA reads TGCGCCAGCAGCCAAGGTCAGGGGCCCCCCTCACCCCTCCACTTT. It translates to CASSQGQGPPSPLHF.

The rearrangement uses TRBV9 and TRBJ1-1; D not resolved. Trimming left V 3 bases short and J 3 bases short, with 15 bases between. Germline lookup yields CDR1 SGDLS and CDR2 YYNGEE. This CDR3 spans 15 amino acids. Here the CDR3 reads CASSETPVPDTEAFF. In DNA, the CDR3 is TGTGCCAGCAGCGAGACCCCGGTGCCGGACACTGAAGCTTTCTTT.

This clone was seen more than once but under ten times. V is TRBV3-1 (or the pseudogene TRBV3-2) and J is TRBJ2-7; weak D call: TRBD1 (6 bases). V gave up 3 bases and J gave up 2 bases, with 14 bases separating them. This CDR3 contains 15 residues. Germline V lookup: CDR1 LGHDT, CDR2 YNNKEL (reference sequence). CDR3 amino acids: CASSQTQGTTYEQYV. CDR3 nucleotides: TGTGCCAGCAGCCAGACACAGGGAACTACCTACGAGCAGTACGTC.

J is TRBJ1-5 and V is TRBV25-1; 7 positions match TRBD1. The CDR3 is 15 amino acids. Germline CDR1 and CDR2: MGHDK and SYGVNS. Trimming took 3 bases from V and 5 from J; bases not matched to a gene: 7. CDR3 sequence (DNA): TGTGCCAGCAGTGATTCCGCAGGGGGAGATCAGCCCCAGCATTTT. This gives the protein CASSDSAGGDQPQHF.

This clone was counted a few times. V gene TRBV30 combines with J gene TRBJ1-5, with unresolved D. This CDR3 is 15 amino acids long. V gave up 3 bases and J gave up 0 bases, with 12 bases separating them. Germline CDR1 and CDR2: GTSNPN and SVGIG (reference sequence). The CDR3, as DNA: TGTGCCTGGAGCATATCCAGCGTTAGCAATCAGCCCCAGCATTTT. The encoded protein is CAWSISSVSNQPQHF.

The rearrangement joins TRBV19 to TRBJ1-2; TRBD1 matches at 7 bases. Germline CDR1 LNHDA, CDR2 SQIVND (reference sequence). Losses at the gene ends were 5 bases for V and 0 bases for J; bases not matched to a gene: 3. The CDR3 has 14 amino acids. CDR3 in amino acids: CASSVGQSNYGYTF. CDR3 nucleotides: TGTGCCAGTAGTGTGGGACAGTCTAACTATGGCTACACCTTC.

This chain joins TRBV11-3 and TRBJ1-1, with a possible D match to TRBD1 (6 bases). V lost 4 bases and J 1 base, leaving 13 bases between the germline ends. This CDR3 spans 15 amino acids. Germline V gene lookup returns CDR1 SGHNT and CDR2 YENEEA. CDR3 in amino acids: CASSSGHNSNTEAFF. In DNA form, the CDR3 reads TGTGCCAGCAGCTCGGGACACAACTCGAACACTGAAGCTTTCTTT.

In nucleotides, the CDR3 is TGTGCCAGCAGCCCGCGGGCTTCTGGGGCCAACGTCCTGACTTTC. Translated: CASSPRASGANVLTF. The V call is TRBV9, the J call TRBJ2-6; a possible D gene is TRBD2 (5 bases). The V and J ends lost 4 bases and 1 base respectively, with 9 bases between them. Looked up from germline, CDR1 is SGDLS and CDR2 is YYNGEE. The CDR3 has 15 amino acids.

The chain carries TRBV7-3 and TRBJ2-2, with unresolved D. V lost 0 bases to trimming and J lost 0 bases, with 8 bases between them. This CDR3 has 16 residues. Germline V gene lookup returns CDR1 SGHTA and CDR2 FQGTGA. The CDR3 spells CASSLTNTPNTGELFF. DNA of the CDR3: TGTGCCAGCAGCTTAACGAACACCCCGAACACCGGGGAGCTGTTTTTT.

The rearrangement links TRBV5-1 to TRBJ1-5; D gene unclear. CDR1 and CDR2 (germline): SGHRS, YFSETQ. Trimming pared 0 bases from V and 1 base from J, leaving 8 bases between. The CDR3 runs to 15 residues. The CDR3 nucleotides are TGCGCCAGCAGCTTGGACGGGTCCAGCAATCAGCCCCAGCATTTT. Translating it yields CASSLDGSSNQPQHF. The variable domain in full, completed from reference TRBV5-1 and TRBJ1-5, reads KAGVTQTPRYLIKTRGQQVTLSCSPISGHRSVSWYQQTPGQGLQFLFEYFSETQRNKGNFPGRFSGRQFSNSRSEMNVSTLELGDSALYLCASSLDGSSNQPQHFGDGTRLSIL.

This chain's CDR3 is CASSLETGGPGELFF. Here the CDR3 DNA reads TGTGCCAGCAGCTTAGAGACAGGGGGCCCCGGGGAGCTGTTTTTT. The chain uses TRBV7-9 and TRBJ2-2; 10 bases line up with TRBD1. V shed 1 base and J 6 bases; nucleotides not matched to a gene: 2. The CDR3 consists of 15 residues. Germline V lookup: CDR1 SEHNR, CDR2 FQNEAQ (reference sequence).

This chain uses TRBV6-5 with TRBJ1-1; D is ambiguous. The CDR3 totals 13 residues. Trimming stripped 5 bases from V and 5 bases from J, with 12 bases between. Germline V CDR1 and CDR2: MNHEY, SVGAGI. CDR3 sequence: CASSPTRMTEAFF. CDR3 nucleotides: TGTGCCAGCAGTCCTACCCGGATGACTGAAGCTTTCTTT.

The gene calls are TRBV6-5 and TRBJ2-5, with D unclear. V dropped 6 bases and J dropped 0 bases, with 5 bases sitting between them. The CDR3 has 12 residues. Per the germline V gene, CDR1 is MNHEY and CDR2 is SVGAGI. The CDR3 reads CASRTYQETQYF. In DNA, the CDR3 is TGTGCCAGCAGGACTTACCAAGAGACCCAGTACTTC.

The CDR3 region is CASSQGASSGNTIYF. For the CDR3, the DNA is TGTGCGAGCTCACAGGGGGCGTCGTCTGGAAACACCATATATTTT. The V and J genes are TRBV3-1 (or the pseudogene TRBV3-2) and TRBJ1-3, with TRBD1 matching 9 bases. CDR3 size: 15 residues. CDR1 and CDR2 from the germline V gene are LGHDT and YNNKEL (reference sequence).

The J gene is TRBJ1-4, the V gene TRBV27, with 9 bases matching TRBD1. The CDR3 has 14 residues. CDR1 MNHEY and CDR2 SMNVEV come from the germline V gene (reference sequence). After removal of 8 bases from V and 6 bases from J, the junction contained 7 bases not matched to a gene. DNA for the CDR3: TGTGCCAGCCACCCGGGACAGGGCTATGAAAAACTGTTTTTT. Its protein product is CASHPGQGYEKLFF.

The chain carries TRBV5-4 and TRBJ1-2, with D possibly TRBD1 on 5 matching bases. The CDR3 covers 14 residues. Trimming took 4 bases from V and 5 from J, leaving 15 bases between them. From germline, CDR1 is SGHNT and CDR2 YYREEE (reference sequence). The CDR3 sequence: CASSEAGAPYGYTF. The CDR3 DNA reads as TGTGCCAGCAGCGAAGCCGGGGCACCGTATGGCTACACCTTC.

In DNA form, the CDR3 reads TGTGCCAGCAGCCGGGGTACTAATGAAAAACTGTTTTTT. Its protein is CASSRGTNEKLFF. The V call is TRBV12-3 or TRBV12-4, the J call TRBJ1-4; D call uncertain. Deletions cut 6 bases from V and 2 bases from J, with 7 bases between. The CDR3 covers 13 residues.

This clone has more than one count but fewer than ten. The chain joins TRBV2 to TRBJ1-4; 7 nucleotides line up with TRBD1. There are 14 residues in the CDR3. Germline loops: CDR1 SNHLY, CDR2 FYNNEI. V lost 8 bases, J lost 3 bases, and 6 bases stayed unmatched. Here the CDR3 reads CASARQGANEKLFF. The DNA for the CDR3 is TGTGCCAGCGCCCGACAGGGAGCTAATGAAAAACTGTTTTTT.

The chain employs TRBV29-1 and TRBJ2-3, with D possibly being TRBD1 (6 bases). The length of the CDR3 is 13 residues. V was clipped by 7 bases and J by 5 bases, with 16 bases between them. From germline, CDR1 is SQVTM and CDR2 ANQGSEA. The CDR3 protein is CSAERGTGDTQYF. CDR3 DNA sequence: TGCAGCGCAGAGAGGGGGACCGGAGATACGCAGTATTTT.

The rearrangement joins TRBV7-2 to TRBJ1-6, with D perhaps TRBD1 (6 bases). The CDR3 totals 15 residues. Trimming pared 4 bases from V and 4 bases from J, leaving 11 bases between. Germline values: CDR1 SGHTA, CDR2 FQGNSA. The CDR3 nucleotides read TGTGCCAGCAGCTCCGCGACAGGTTATAATTCACCCCTCCACTTT. Amino acids: CASSSATGYNSPLHF.

The rearrangement joins TRBV10-3 to TRBJ1-2; D might be TRBD1 (5 bases). The CDR3 is made up of 13 amino acids. Trimming left V 2 bases short and J 5 bases short, with 9 bases between. Germline lookup yields CDR1 ENHRY and CDR2 SYGVKD. In nucleotides, the CDR3 is TGTGCCATCAGTGAGAGAGGGGATTATGGCTACACCTTC. It specifies CAISERGDYGYTF.

This chain uses TRBV9 with TRBJ1-1; TRBD1 matches at 8 bases. Germline CDR1 and CDR2: SGDLS and YYNGEE. V shed 3 bases, J shed 5 bases, and the junction held 9 bases outside the gene matches. This CDR3 is built from 15 residues. The CDR3 is CASSGGGQAYTEAFF. CDR3 nucleotide sequence: TGTGCCAGCAGCGGGGGGGGACAGGCTTATACTGAAGCTTTCTTT.

V and J are TRBV4-2 and TRBJ1-4; 7 nucleotides line up with TRBD1. Germline CDR1 reads LGHNA; CDR2 reads YNFKEQ. With 3 bases clipped from V and 3 bases from J, the junction kept 4 bases outside the gene matches. This CDR3 contains 15 residues. As DNA, the CDR3 is TGTGCCAGCAGCCACGACAGGGTAGCTAATGAAAAACTGTTTTTT. It translates to CASSHDRVANEKLFF.

The rearrangement uses TRBV19 and TRBJ2-3; no definite D call. In germline, CDR1 is LNHDA, CDR2 SQIVND (reference sequence). The CDR3 spans 15 residues. Trimming shortened V by 3 bases and J by 2 bases, and 12 bases separated the two germline ends. CDR3: CASSMTAVYTDTQYF. Here the CDR3 DNA reads TGTGCCAGTAGTATGACGGCTGTTTACACAGATACGCAGTATTTT.

This sequence joins TRBV10-3 and TRBJ1-3; 7 nucleotides match TRBD1. CDR1 ENHRY and CDR2 SYGVKD come from the germline V gene. Trimming cost V 2 bases and J 2 bases; bases outside gene matches: 6. The CDR3 is made up of 16 amino acids. The CDR3 nucleotides are TGTGCCATCAGTGAGAGACAGGGAGTAGCTGGAAACACCATATATTTT. Encoded protein: CAISERQGVAGNTIYF.

V usage is TRBV30 and J usage is TRBJ1-1; D is ambiguous. Germline CDR1 GTSNPN, CDR2 SVGIG (reference sequence). The CDR3 is 11 residues long. V lost 0 bases, J lost 10 bases, and 9 bases lay in between. The CDR3 spells CAWSVWEVAFF. DNA for the CDR3: TGTGCCTGGAGTGTATGGGAGGTAGCTTTCTTT.

The chain recombines TRBV5-5 with TRBJ1-1; D not resolved. Germline V gene sequence: CDR1 SGHKS, CDR2 YYEKEE (reference sequence). Trimming shortened V by 4 bases and J by 5 bases, and 15 bases separated the two germline ends. The CDR3 covers 14 residues. CDR3 amino acids: CASSPPPPRTEAFF. The CDR3 bases are TGTGCCAGCAGCCCCCCTCCCCCGAGGACTGAAGCTTTCTTT.

This clone appeared once. This sequence joins TRBV4-3 and TRBJ2-3, with 12 bases fitting TRBD2. The V and J ends lost 0 bases and 3 bases, in that order; junction bases with no gene match: 10. The CDR3 has 19 residues. Germline V gives CDR1 LGHNA, CDR2 YSLEER. The chain's CDR3 is CASSQDLASGGAITDTQYF. DNA of the CDR3: TGCGCCAGCAGCCAAGATCTGGCTAGCGGGGGGGCCATAACAGATACGCAGTATTTT.